Listed below are T cell receptor beta chains from one sample, sequenced in a study of persistence of HIV-infected CD4 T cells. No antigen has been assigned to these receptors. This table comes from immunoSEQ multiplex PCR, and its TCRdb copy is limited to in-frame clones, with some not included. This sample yields roughly 9,200 clones, of which about four fifths are seen a single time; approximately 2% belongs to the top ten. The input for sequencing was CD4+ T cells sorted from PBMCs after roughly 18-hour stimulation, taken from a patient who received antiretroviral therapy. These receptors all stem from an adult woman with HIV who was CMV-seropositive. Both conserved end residues are part of each CDR3. The D gene is left open where the match is weak. Where a row states a size, it is once, few, many or the class of an expanded clone; other rows omit it.

V gene	J gene	clone size	D gene	CDR3 protein	CDR3 DNA
TRBV12-5	TRBJ1-4	-	TRBD1	CASGLGQGREKLFF	TGTGCTAGTGGTTTGGGACAGGGGCGTGAAAAACTGTTTTTT
TRBV18	TRBJ2-1	-	-	CASSPSLRGTYNEQFF	TGTGCCAGCTCACCTTCTCTCAGGGGCACCTACAATGAGCAGTTCTTC
TRBV28	TRBJ1-5	-	-	CASGAGDQPQHF	TGTGCCAGCGGGGCAGGGGACCAGCCCCAGCATTTT
TRBV30	TRBJ1-6	-	TRBD1	CAWAQGGNSPLHF	TGTGCCTGGGCACAGGGGGGGAATTCACCCCTCCACTTT
TRBV18	TRBJ2-6	-	-	CASSPGRSGANVLTF	TGTGCCAGCTCACCGGGCCGCTCTGGGGCCAACGTCCTGACTTTC
TRBV4-3	TRBJ2-3	-	TRBD2	CASSQDAWRGGQGAQYF	TGCGCCAGCAGCCAAGATGCCTGGCGGGGGGGCCAGGGTGCGCAGTATTTT
TRBV10-1	TRBJ2-3	-	TRBD1	CASSGDRGQDTQYF	TGCGCCAGCAGTGGGGACAGGGGGCAAGATACGCAGTATTTT
TRBV3-1/TRBV3-2	TRBJ2-5	-	-	CASSSTGETQYF	TGTGCCAGCAGCTCTACAGGGGAGACCCAGTACTTC
TRBV10-2	TRBJ1-2	large	-	CASTRPETGGYTF	TGCGCCAGCACCCGGCCTGAAACGGGGGGCTACACCTTC
TRBV6-5	TRBJ1-4	-	-	CASITNGATNEKLFF	TGTGCCAGCATTACCAACGGTGCAACTAATGAAAAACTGTTTTTT
TRBV5-1	TRBJ2-3	-	-	CASSLATDTQYF	TGCGCCAGCAGCTTGGCCACAGATACGCAGTATTTT
TRBV5-4	TRBJ2-5	once	-	CASSLDSTKETQYF	TGTGCCAGCAGCTTGGACTCAACAAAAGAGACCCAGTACTTC
TRBV6-1	TRBJ1-2	-	-	CASAGRAYGYTF	TGTGCCAGCGCGGGAAGGGCCTATGGCTACACCTTC
TRBV6-5	TRBJ2-7	-	-	CASVGTSHSYEQYF	TGTGCCAGCGTAGGGACTTCGCACTCCTACGAGCAGTACTTC